The table lists the clone carrying this TCR beta chain with a count of one. The ends were cut back, 6 bases at V and 10 bases at J, with 32 bases in the middle. This CDR3 is 18 amino acids long. The data derive from a study of blood T cells in healthy people across ages. Donor samples were obtained from healthy Caucasian individuals from Russia, aged about 6 to 95. Isolation per sample recovered at least 6 million PBMCs. Then a second PCR, running roughly 7 to 11 cycles, was carried out with a sample-barcoded 5' primer and a J-beta primer mix. Every molecule of cDNA carried a tag from a template-switch adaptor with 12 random nucleotides. TCRdb recomputed calls from the 5' RACE reads with MiXCR, one row per CDR3 protein. The sample contains over 950,000 distinct CDR3 sequences, approximately 38% of which appear only once.

The chain recombines TRBV12-3 or TRBV12-4 with TRBJ2-3; unclear D gene. What was sequenced was blood. The TCR sequence derives from a man aged 18 to 29 in good health. The CDR3 reads CASSPRSALQTPHRAQYF. CDR3 bases: TGTGCCAGCAGCCCCCGCAGCGCACTTCAAACACCACACAGAGCGCAGTATTTT.